The text below deals with one T cell receptor beta chain. TCRdb's copy holds only in-frame clones and misses some; the assay was immunoSEQ multiplex PCR. The sample records 70,000 to 95,000 clones, 85% to 95% being singletons. The CDR3 runs 15 residues. The germline V and J ends were trimmed by 3 bases and 0 bases, with 9 bases remaining between them. Germline CDR1 MNHEY, CDR2 SMNVEV (reference sequence). This entry comes from a study of OX40 agonist ivuxolimab in advanced cancers. This specimen was CD4+ or CD8+ T cells sorted from blood, taken in a trial of the OX40 agonist ivuxolimab. This clonotype was sampled from an adult with an advanced solid tumor such as melanoma, head and neck, liver or kidney cancer. This chain joins TRBV27 and TRBJ2-4; D may be TRBD1 or TRBD2 (6 bases each). The CDR3 loop is CASSFGGLAKNIQYF. The CDR3, as DNA: TGTGCCAGCAGTTTCGGGGGCCTAGCCAAAAACATTCAGTACTTC.